Detailed here is one TCR beta chain. This entry belongs to a study of blood T cell repertoires in COVID-19. Study in general: In each case, the material was cDNA or gDNA derived from T cells, B-cell-depleted T cells, or PBMCs.

Germline-derived CDR1 and CDR2 are SQVTM and ANQGSEA. V was pared by 6 bases and J by 9 bases, with 11 bases between. There are 10 residues in the CDR3. Under the authors' procedure: Counts of nucleated cells, estimated from reference gene primer amplification, were obtained. Using immunoSEQ multiplex PCR, the repertoire was profiled, and TCRdb retains in-frame clones only, with some absent. That table gives V, J and clone size, and the DNA gave D and trimming. The sample yields around 68,000 clones, around 87% seen once. Sequenced sample: peripheral blood. This sequence joins TRBV29-1 and TRBJ1-1, with a possible D match to TRBD1 (6 bases). The clonotype comes from a man aged 50-60 years with active COVID-19. CDR3 loop: CSVWTVQAFF. The CDR3 nucleotides are TGCAGCGTCTGGACAGTACAAGCTTTCTTT.